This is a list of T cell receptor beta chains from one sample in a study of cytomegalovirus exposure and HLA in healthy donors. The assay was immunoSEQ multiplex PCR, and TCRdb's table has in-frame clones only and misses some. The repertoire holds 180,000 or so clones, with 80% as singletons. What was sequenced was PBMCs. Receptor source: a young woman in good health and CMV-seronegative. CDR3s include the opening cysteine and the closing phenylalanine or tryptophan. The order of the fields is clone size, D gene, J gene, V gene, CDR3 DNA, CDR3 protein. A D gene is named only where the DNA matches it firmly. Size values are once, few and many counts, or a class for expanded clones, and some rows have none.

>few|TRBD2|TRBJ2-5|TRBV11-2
TGTGCCAGCAGCTTAACAGCGGGGGGGCCGGAGACCCAGTACTTC
CASSLTAGGPETQYF
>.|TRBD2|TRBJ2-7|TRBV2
TGTGCCAGCAGTAGACTAGCGGAACACTACGAGCAGTACTTC
CASSRLAEHYEQYF
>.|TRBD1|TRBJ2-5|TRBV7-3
TGTGCCAGCAGCCATGGGACAGGGAATATCGAGACCCAGTACTTC
CASSHGTGNIETQYF
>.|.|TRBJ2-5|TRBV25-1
TGTGCCAGCAGTGAACTCGACTGGGAAGAGACCCAGTACTTC
CASSELDWEETQYF
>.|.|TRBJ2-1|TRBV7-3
TGTGCCAGCAGTCCGTTAGGAGGGTCCTACAATGAGCAGTTCTTC
CASSPLGGSYNEQFF
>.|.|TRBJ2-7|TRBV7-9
TGTGCCAGCGCCCAGGGTGACGAGCAGTACTTC
CASAQGDEQYF
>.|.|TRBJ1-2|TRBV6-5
TGTGCCAGCAGTCCCAGGAAGGATAACTATGGCTACACCTTC
CASSPRKDNYGYTF
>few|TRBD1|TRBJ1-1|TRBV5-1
TGCGCCAGCAGCGGAGGGACAGGGAACACTGAAGCTTTCTTT
CASSGGTGNTEAFF
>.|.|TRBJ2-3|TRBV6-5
TGTGCCAGCAGAGAGGGCCTAGCGCATGTTACGCAGTATTTT
CASREGLAHVTQYF
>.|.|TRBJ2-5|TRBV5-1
TGCGCCAGCAGCTTGGGGGTAGGGGCCCAGTACTTC
CASSLGVGAQYF
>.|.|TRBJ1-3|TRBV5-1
TGCGCCAGCAGCTTCGGGACTACTGGAAACACCATATATTTT
CASSFGTTGNTIYF
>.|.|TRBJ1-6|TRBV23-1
TGCGCCAGCAGTCACCTGGGCAGATACACCGAATATAATTCACCCCTCCACTTT
CASSHLGRYTEYNSPLHF
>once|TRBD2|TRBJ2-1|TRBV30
TGTGCCTGGAGCGGACGGGGGGATGAGCAGTTCTTC
CAWSGRGDEQFF
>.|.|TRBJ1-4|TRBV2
TGTGCCAGCAGTGAAGACCGGAGTGAAAAACTGTTTTTT
CASSEDRSEKLFF
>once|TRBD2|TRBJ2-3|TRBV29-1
TGCAGCGTCGGGGGGGTGACTAGCACAGATACGCAGTATTTT
CSVGGVTSTDTQYF
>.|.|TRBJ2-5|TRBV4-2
TGTGTCAGCAGCCAAGATCAGGGAACAGGGCAAGAGACCCAGTACTTC
CVSSQDQGTGQETQYF
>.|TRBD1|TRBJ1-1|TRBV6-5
TGTGCCAGCAGTTACTCGGCAGGGGGCGCGTACACTGAAGCTTTCTTT
CASSYSAGGAYTEAFF
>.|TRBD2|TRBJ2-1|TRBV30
TGTGCCTTCGTTCTAGCGGGGGTCTCCAAAGTTTACAATGAGCAGTTCTTC
CAFVLAGVSKVYNEQFF
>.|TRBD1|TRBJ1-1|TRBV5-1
TGCGCCAGCAGCCTAGACAGGGGAGTGAGGGACACTGAAGCTTTCTTT
CASSLDRGVRDTEAFF
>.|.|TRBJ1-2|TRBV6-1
TGTGCCAGCAGTGAGGGGGCAGCCTCCCTCTATGGCTACACCTTC
CASSEGAASLYGYTF
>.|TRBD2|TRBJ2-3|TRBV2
TGTGCCAGCAGTCCTCTAGCGGGGGGACCCATCCACGTAGATACGCAGTATTTT
CASSPLAGGPIHVDTQYF
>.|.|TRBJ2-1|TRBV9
TGTGCCAGCAGCGTAGCCGCAGGGAAGACCAATGAGCAGTTCTTC
CASSVAAGKTNEQFF
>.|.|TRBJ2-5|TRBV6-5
TGTGCCAGCAGTCGGCCTAGGGAGACCCAGTACTTC
CASSRPRETQYF
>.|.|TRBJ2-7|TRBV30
TGTGCCTGGAGCCCGAGCTCCTACGAGCAGTACTTC
CAWSPSSYEQYF
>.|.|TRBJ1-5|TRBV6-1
TGTGCCAGCAGTGATGGGGGGGTGGCTCAGCCCCAGCATTTT
CASSDGGVAQPQHF
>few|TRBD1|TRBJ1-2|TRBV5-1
TGCGCCAGCAGCTTATCGGAGGGGGCCTGGGGTGGCTACACCTTC
CASSLSEGAWGGYTF
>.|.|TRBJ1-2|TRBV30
TGTGCCTTCACGGGGAGGGGTATAGACTATGGCTACACCTTC
CAFTGRGIDYGYTF
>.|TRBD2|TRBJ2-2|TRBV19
TGTGCCAGTAGCAGACTAGCGGGTAACACCGGGGAGCTGTTTTTT
CASSRLAGNTGELFF
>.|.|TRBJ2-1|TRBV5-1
TGCGCCAGCAGCCTACAGACCTTACAGGGAACCTACAATGAGCAGTTCTTC
CASSLQTLQGTYNEQFF
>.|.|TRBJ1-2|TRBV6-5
TGTGCCAGCAGTTACGGTGGACTGGCAACGTGGGGCTACACCTTC
CASSYGGLATWGYTF
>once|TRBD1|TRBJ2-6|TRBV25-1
TGTGCCAGCAGTGAGTTGGGACAGGCCAGCTCTGGGGCCAACGTCCTGACTTTC
CASSELGQASSGANVLTF
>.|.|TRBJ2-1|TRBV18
TGTGCCAGCTCACCGGGGGGTGGGTCCTACAATGAGCAGTTCTTC
CASSPGGGSYNEQFF
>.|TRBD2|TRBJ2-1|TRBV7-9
TGTGCCAGCAGCTTAACACGGGGGGTGTACAATGAGCAGTTCTTC
CASSLTRGVYNEQFF
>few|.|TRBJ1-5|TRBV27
TGTGCCAGCAGTTTATCTCCCAGGGTTCAGCCCCAGCATTTT
CASSLSPRVQPQHF
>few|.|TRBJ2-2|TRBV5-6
TGTGCCAGCAGCTTGGACCGGGCCGGGGAGCTGTTTTTT
CASSLDRAGELFF
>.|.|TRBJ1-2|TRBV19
TGTGCCAGTAGTGGGCACAGCTATGGCTACACCTTC
CASSGHSYGYTF
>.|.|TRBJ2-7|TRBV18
TGTGCCAGCTCACCACTGGGAGGAGGGTTCTCCTACGAGCAGTACTTC
CASSPLGGGFSYEQYF